This passage covers 20 T cell receptor beta chains from one sample sequenced in a study of CD8 T cells in ankylosing spondylitis. These TCRs are of unknown antigen specificity. TCRdb reprocessed the 5' RACE reads with MiXCR, giving one entry per CDR3 protein. The sample comprises about 460,000 distinct CDR3 sequences, roughly 5% of which are singletons, and approximately 3.5% rests with the top ten. Study-wide results and caveats: Apparently characteristic of ankylosing spondylitis blood was a TCR beta motif (eight highly homologous variants).

What was sequenced was blood, either unsorted or a sorted T cell fraction (not recorded which). These receptor sequences come from a male donor with ankylosing spondylitis.

This clonotype was detected many times. The chain couples TRBV4-1 to TRBJ1-5; possible D gene TRBD1, 5 bases. V was shortened by 3 bases and J by 0 bases, with 12 bases between the two germline ends. Germline loops: CDR1 MGHRA, CDR2 YSYEKL. This CDR3 region has 16 residues. The CDR3 DNA reads as TGCGCCAGCAGCCAGGGGGAGGCGTATAGCAATCAGCCCCAGCATTTT. Its translation: CASSQGEAYSNQPQHF.

This clonotype has just a few counts. The chain uses TRBV20-1 and TRBJ2-3, with 12 bases that match TRBD1. CDR3 length: 16 residues. With V trimmed by 3 bases and J by 10 bases, 14 bases remained unmatched. Looked up from germline, CDR1 is DFQATT and CDR2 is SNEGSKA (reference sequence). CDR3: CSARGPGQGARGAQYF. CDR3 nucleotide sequence: TGCAGTGCTAGGGGACCGGGACAGGGGGCCCGGGGAGCGCAGTATTTT.

This clonotype has a count of ten or more. V is TRBV7-9 and J is TRBJ1-1, with D possibly being TRBD1 (5 bases). Deletions cut 6 bases from V and 1 base from J, with 15 bases between. The CDR3 has 15 residues. The germline V gene has CDR1 SEHNR and CDR2 FQNEAQ (reference sequence). CDR3: CASSRDLGENTEAFF. CDR3 nucleotides: TGTGCCAGCAGTCGTGACCTGGGGGAGAACACTGAAGCTTTCTTT.

This clonotype was detected ten times or more. V is TRBV5-6 and J is TRBJ1-2; D perhaps matches TRBD1 (6 bases). The CDR3 spans 13 residues. Germline V lookup: CDR1 SGHDT, CDR2 YYEEEE. The V end lost 0 bases, the J end lost 8 bases, and 11 bases lay between the germline ends. The DNA of the CDR3 is TGTGCCAGCAGCTTGGTGGGGGGCAAAGGCTACACCTTC. As protein: CASSLVGGKGYTF.

The sample holds a few counts of this clonotype. V is TRBV4-3 and J is TRBJ2-6; perhaps TRBD1 as D (6 bases). Germline V CDR1 and CDR2: LGHNA, YSLEER. V lost 9 bases and J 0 bases, leaving 18 bases between the germline ends. The CDR3 is made up of 17 amino acids. In nucleotides, the CDR3 is TGCGCCAGTCAACACAGGGATTTCCTCTCTGGGGCCAACGTCCTGACTTTC. This encodes CASQHRDFLSGANVLTF.

Ten or more counts support this clonotype. The CDR3 protein is CASSFRGLPLHF. DNA for the CDR3: TGTGCCAGCAGTTTTCGAGGGCTACCCCTCCACTTT. The chain uses TRBV12-3 or TRBV12-4 and TRBJ1-6, with D uncertain. V shed 3 bases and J shed 12 bases, with 9 bases lying between them. This CDR3 is built from 12 residues.

There are many counts of this clonotype. J is TRBJ1-6 and V is TRBV16, with 9 bases fitting TRBD1. The CDR3 has 14 residues. J was trimmed by 14 bases and V by 3 bases; bases with no gene match: 8. The germline V gene has CDR1 KGHSY and CDR2 FQNENV. The CDR3 DNA reads as TGTGCCAGCAGCCAGGACAGGGGACCTCTTGCCCTCCACTTT. Its protein is CASSQDRGPLALHF.

There are many counts of this clonotype. The V call is TRBV20-1, the J call TRBJ2-7; D gene uncertain. Trimming pared 3 bases from V and 5 bases from J, leaving 8 bases between. This CDR3 has 11 residues. The V gene's germline CDR1 is DFQATT and CDR2 SNEGSKA (reference sequence). The CDR3 region is CSARSFNEQYF. In DNA form, the CDR3 reads TGCAGTGCTAGGAGCTTCAACGAGCAGTACTTC.

In its sample, this clonotype was seen many times. The chain employs TRBV6-1 and TRBJ1-4; TRBD1 matches at 10 bases. This CDR3 spans 19 amino acids. Trimming took 4 bases from V and 5 from J; bases not matched to a gene: 16. In germline, CDR1 is MNHNS, CDR2 SASEGT. Here the CDR3 reads CASSALTGGIVRGNEKLFF. CDR3 in DNA: TGTGCCAGCAGTGCTTTGACAGGGGGCATTGTCAGGGGCAATGAAAAACTGTTTTTT.

This clonotype was seen many times. The genes are TRBV29-1 and TRBJ2-7, with D unresolved. Trimming left V 7 bases short and J 3 bases short, with 10 bases between. The CDR3 extends over 11 amino acids. Germline values: CDR1 SQVTM, CDR2 ANQGSEA. The CDR3 reads CSAQGVYEQYF. DNA for the CDR3: TGCAGCGCCCAAGGCGTCTACGAGCAGTACTTC.

At least ten counts were recorded for this clonotype. The J gene is TRBJ1-1, the V gene TRBV5-1, with a weak D call TRBD1 (5 bases). V shed 2 bases and J shed 4 bases, with 21 bases lying between them. The length of the CDR3 is 17 residues. The germline V gene encodes CDR1 SGHRS and CDR2 YFSETQ. In DNA form, the CDR3 reads TGCGCCAGCAGCTTTGGCGGGACGGATATCGTGGGCACTGAAGCTTTCTTT. Translation gives CASSFGGTDIVGTEAFF.

This clonotype has a count of ten or more. This chain links TRBV5-1 with TRBJ2-2; D uncertain. Germline loops: CDR1 SGHRS, CDR2 YFSETQ. The CDR3 runs 15 residues. V was pared by 1 base and J by 0 bases, with 7 bases between. This CDR3 reads CASSLLGTNTGELFF. Written as DNA, the CDR3 is TGCGCCAGCAGCTTGTTAGGGACGAACACCGGGGAGCTGTTTTTT.

In its sample, this clonotype was seen many times. The V call is TRBV29-1, the J call TRBJ2-1, with 10 bases lining up with TRBD2. The germline V gene has CDR1 SQVTM and CDR2 ANQGSEA. The CDR3 extends over 19 amino acids. J lost 6 bases, V lost 1 base, and 18 bases had no gene match. For the CDR3, the DNA is TGCAGCGTTGAAGCTCCAGCGGGAGGGCCGATGTCGCCGCCCAATGAGCAGTTCTTC. Its translation: CSVEAPAGGPMSPPNEQFF.

This clonotype was detected ten times or more. The chain is built from TRBV5-1 and TRBJ2-2; no clear D gene. V was clipped by 3 bases and J by 4 bases, with 4 bases between them. Germline V lookup: CDR1 SGHRS, CDR2 YFSETQ. There are 12 residues in the CDR3. CDR3 amino acids: CASSSLTGELFF. The DNA for the CDR3 is TGCGCCAGCAGCTCCCTCACCGGGGAGCTGTTTTTT.

This clonotype occurred many times. The chain couples TRBV4-2 to TRBJ1-6, with TRBD1 identical over 7 bases. CDR1 and CDR2 (germline): LGHNA, YNFKEQ. J gave up 6 bases and V 3 bases, and 11 bases lay outside the gene matches. The CDR3 length is 17 residues. CDR3 region: CASSHVKDRDVNSPLHF. CDR3 DNA: TGTGCCAGCAGCCACGTAAAAGACAGGGACGTTAATTCACCCCTCCACTTT.

This clonotype appeared many times. The J gene is TRBJ2-3, the V gene TRBV7-2; TRBD2 agrees at 7 bases. The V segment lost 2 bases and the J segment 4 bases; nucleotides outside the gene matches: 9. CDR3 length: 16 residues. The V gene's germline CDR1 is SGHTA and CDR2 FQGNSA. Written as DNA, the CDR3 is TGTGCCAGCAGCTTAATTGCGGGAGTTGTCTCAGATACGCAGTATTTT. Translating gives CASSLIAGVVSDTQYF.

This clonotype was seen ten or more times. The chain is built from TRBV5-1 and TRBJ1-4; 11 positions match TRBD1. V lost 3 bases and J lost 7; bases outside the gene matches: 8. Per the germline V gene, CDR1 is SGHRS and CDR2 is YFSETQ. The CDR3 is 16 residues long. In nucleotides, the CDR3 is TGCGCCAGCAGCTCGGGACAGGGGGTGTATGGTGAAAAACTGTTTTTT. Encoded protein: CASSSGQGVYGEKLFF.

For the CDR3, the DNA is TGTGCCAGCAGCCACCTCGGCGGATCCTCCTACAATGAGCAGTTCTTC. It specifies CASSHLGGSSYNEQFF. This chain joins TRBV14 and TRBJ2-1, with unresolved D. The V gene's germline CDR1 is SGHDN and CDR2 FVKESK. This CDR3 is built from 16 residues. The V end lost 3 bases, the J end lost 0 bases, and 12 bases lay between the germline ends.

In this sample, this clonotype turned up a few times. The chain links TRBV6-5 to TRBJ2-3, with no clear D. The V and J ends lost 7 bases and 6 bases respectively, with 11 bases between them. Germline V gene lookup returns CDR1 MNHEY and CDR2 SVGAGI. The CDR3 has 12 amino acids. The CDR3 DNA is TGTGCCAGCACCACGAGTGGGGATACGCAGTATTTT. It is translated as CASTTSGDTQYF.

This clonotype was found many times. For the CDR3, the DNA is TGTGCCAGCAGGGGGACAGGGGTGGATGAGCAGTTCTTC. Its protein product is CASRGTGVDEQFF. This chain links TRBV7-9 with TRBJ2-1, with TRBD1 matching 10 bases. This CDR3 has 13 residues. V shed 6 bases, J shed 8 bases, and the junction held 4 bases outside the gene matches. Germline values: CDR1 SEHNR, CDR2 FQNEAQ (reference sequence).